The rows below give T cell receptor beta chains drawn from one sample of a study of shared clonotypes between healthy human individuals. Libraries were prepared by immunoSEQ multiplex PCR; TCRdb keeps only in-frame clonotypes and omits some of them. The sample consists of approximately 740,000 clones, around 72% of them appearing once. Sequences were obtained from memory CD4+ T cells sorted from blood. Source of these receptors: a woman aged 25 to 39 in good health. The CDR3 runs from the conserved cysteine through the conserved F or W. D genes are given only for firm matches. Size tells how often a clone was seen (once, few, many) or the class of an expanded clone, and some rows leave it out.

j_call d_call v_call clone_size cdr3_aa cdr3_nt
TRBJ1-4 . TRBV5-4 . CASSGAGGEKLFF TGTGCCAGCAGCGGGGCTGGAGGGGAAAAACTGTTTTTT
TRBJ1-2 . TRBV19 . CASSMGKSLYGYTF TGTGCCAGTAGTATGGGGAAATCGCTCTATGGCTACACCTTC
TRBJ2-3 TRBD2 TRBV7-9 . CASSPAGGTDTQYF TGTGCCAGCAGTCCGGCGGGAGGAACAGATACGCAGTATTTT
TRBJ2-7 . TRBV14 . CASSQRQVGEQYF TGTGCCAGCAGCCAACGGCAAGTCGGCGAGCAGTACTTC
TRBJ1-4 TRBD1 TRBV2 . CASGRGLEKLFF TGTGCCAGCGGGAGGGGGCTTGAAAAACTGTTTTTT
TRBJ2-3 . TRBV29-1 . CSVGAITQYF TGCAGCGTTGGGGCTATAACGCAGTATTTT
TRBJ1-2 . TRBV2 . CASTRTGANYGYTF TGTGCCAGCACCCGGACCGGAGCTAACTATGGCTACACCTTC
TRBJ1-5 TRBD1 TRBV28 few CASFPRGQGGQPQHF TGTGCCAGCTTCCCCAGGGGGCAGGGCGGGCAGCCCCAGCATTTT
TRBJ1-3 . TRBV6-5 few CASSNTRGSGNTIYF TGTGCCAGCAGCAACACACGGGGCTCTGGAAACACCATATATTTT
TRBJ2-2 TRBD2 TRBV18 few CASSVSGSAGELFF TGTGCCAGCTCAGTCAGCGGGAGCGCCGGGGAGCTGTTTTTT
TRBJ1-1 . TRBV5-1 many CASSLGVVNTEAFF TGCGCCAGCAGCCTGGGAGTGGTGAACACTGAAGCTTTCTTT
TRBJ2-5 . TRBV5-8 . CASTLGQQETQYF TGTGCCAGCACCCTGGGGCAACAAGAGACCCAGTACTTC
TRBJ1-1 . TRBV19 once CASSSSRGGLAEAFF TGTGCCAGTAGTTCCTCCCGGGGGGGCTTGGCTGAAGCTTTCTTT
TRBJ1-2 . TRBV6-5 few CASFKGRRGGYTF TGTGCCAGCTTTAAGGGACGGCGGGGGGGCTACACCTTC
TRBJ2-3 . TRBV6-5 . CASRLWGMGFADTQYF TGTGCCAGCCGTTTATGGGGTATGGGATTCGCAGATACGCAGTATTTT
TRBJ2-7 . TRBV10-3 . CAISDGQIMEQYF TGTGCCATCAGTGATGGCCAGATAATGGAGCAGTACTTC
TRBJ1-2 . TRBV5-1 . CASSLSQLSAIYGYTF TGCGCCAGCAGCTTGTCCCAGTTGAGTGCCATCTATGGCTACACCTTC
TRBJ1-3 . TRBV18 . CASSPPPGAGNTIYF TGTGCCAGCTCACCACCCCCAGGGGCTGGAAACACCATATATTTT
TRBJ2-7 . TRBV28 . CASSLRGQIPYF TGTGCCAGCAGTTTGAGAGGACAGATACCGTACTTC
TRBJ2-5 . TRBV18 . CASSLYQETQYF TGTGCCAGCTCTTTGTACCAAGAGACCCAGTACTTC
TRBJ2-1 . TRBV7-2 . CASSLLALTFNEQFF TGTGCCAGCAGCCTACTAGCTCTTACCTTCAATGAGCAGTTCTTC
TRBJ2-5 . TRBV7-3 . CASSLSGTQETQYF TGTGCCAGCAGCTTAAGCGGGACCCAAGAGACCCAGTACTTC
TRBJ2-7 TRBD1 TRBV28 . CASSPQTGGPYEQYF TGTGCCAGCAGTCCCCAGACAGGGGGCCCCTACGAGCAGTACTTC
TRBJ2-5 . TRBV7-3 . CASSLNAGQETQYF TGTGCCAGCAGCTTAAACGCAGGGCAGGAGACCCAGTACTTC
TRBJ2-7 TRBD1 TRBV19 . CASSKPGQGADEQYF TGTGCCAGTAGTAAACCGGGACAGGGAGCCGACGAGCAGTACTTC
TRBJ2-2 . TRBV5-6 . CASSFNRNTGELFF TGTGCCAGCAGCTTCAACAGAAACACCGGGGAGCTGTTTTTT
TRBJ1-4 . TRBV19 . CASSSGVRREKLFF TGTGCCAGTAGCTCCGGGGTCCGGAGGGAAAAACTGTTTTTT
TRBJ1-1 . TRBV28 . CASSTPRGDTEAFF TGTGCCAGCAGTACTCCCAGAGGAGACACTGAAGCTTTCTTT
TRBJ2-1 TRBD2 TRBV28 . CASPPSGISHEQFF TGTGCCAGCCCCCCTAGCGGGATATCCCATGAGCAGTTCTTC
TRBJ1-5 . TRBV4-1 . CASSHPKGDSGNQPQHF TGCGCCAGCAGCCATCCGAAGGGAGATTCGGGCAATCAGCCCCAGCATTTT
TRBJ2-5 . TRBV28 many CASSLWAEKETQYF TGTGCCAGCAGTTTATGGGCAGAAAAAGAGACCCAGTACTTC
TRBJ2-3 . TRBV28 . CASSSQYDTQYF TGTGCCAGCAGTTCTCAGTACGATACGCAGTATTTT
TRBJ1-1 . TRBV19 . CASSINGRTEAFF TGTGCCAGTAGTATTAACGGTCGCACTGAAGCTTTCTTT
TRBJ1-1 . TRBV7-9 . CASKQGRRAFF TGTGCCAGCAAACAGGGACGACGAGCTTTCTTT
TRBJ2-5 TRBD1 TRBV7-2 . CASSRDRDETQYF TGTGCCAGCAGCAGGGACAGGGATGAGACCCAGTACTTC
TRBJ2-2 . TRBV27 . CASSFMVQNTGELFF TGTGCCAGCAGTTTCATGGTGCAAAACACCGGGGAGCTGTTTTTT
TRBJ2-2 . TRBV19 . CASSISANTNTGELFF TGTGCCAGTAGTATATCAGCGAATACGAACACCGGGGAGCTGTTTTTT
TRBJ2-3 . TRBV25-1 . CASSDSGGSTDTQYF TGTGCCAGCAGTGATTCTGGCGGTAGCACAGATACGCAGTATTTT
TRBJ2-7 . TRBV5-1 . CASSSRRGMGTYEQYF TGCGCCAGCAGCTCGAGGCGCGGGATGGGAACCTACGAGCAGTACTTC
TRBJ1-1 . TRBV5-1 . CASSTGATEAFF TGCGCCAGCAGCACGGGTGCCACTGAAGCTTTCTTT
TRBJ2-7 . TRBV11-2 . CASSPRAQGVYEQYF TGTGCCAGCAGCCCCCGAGCCCAGGGTGTGTACGAGCAGTACTTC